This T cell receptor (beta chain) was sequenced in a study of CD4 T cells in relation to SARS-CoV-2 and coronaviruses (dated by TCRdb to about 2021). In terms of the full investigation: In the ViraFEST assay, PBMCs were cultured with antigen for 9 to 10 days, after which TCR beta CDR3s were sequenced to identify antigen-specific clonal expansions. An HIV-1 Nef peptide pool or a culture without peptide was used as the negative reference condition. HLA restriction was mapped for shared crossreactive spike epitopes using patient-derived lymphoblastoid cell lines. At the level of individual TCR clonotypes, the study measured memory CD4+ T cell crossreactivity between SARS-CoV-2 spike protein and common cold coronavirus spike proteins. Samples from a few pre-COVID donors and the naive versus memory experiments were sequenced with the Adaptive Biotechnologies TCR-sequencing kit; other data were Illumina-based. A different TCR-beta assay, based on Illumina, was used to sequence expansion assays from other donors in the study. On the study overall, not on this receptor specifically: Crossreactive clones showed significantly weaker SARS-CoV-2-driven expansion than monoreactive clones, consistent with antigenic imprinting. Pre-pandemic and post-infection samples were not both contributed by any donor, so tracing of the source of pre-existing responses was limited. Small numbers of patients and of tested TCRs limited the study. In about 60% of donors, memory CD4+ clonotypes turned up that crossrecognized SARS-CoV-2 and at least one common cold coronavirus spike. Crossreactivity analysis was centred on spike protein, so crossreactivity against other viral proteins was not assessed.

Its CDR3 holds 15 amino acids, cysteine through phenylalanine. Just CDR3 DNA is preserved here, 45 bases in frame from base 1. From the germline V gene, CDR1 is SGHRS and CDR2 is YFSETQ. The germline V and J ends show losses of 4 bases and 7 bases respectively, and no gene match explains 12 bases of the junction. CD4+ T cells from unexposed donors were collected before the COVID-19 pandemic (2011-2018). The EasySep CD4+ T cell isolation kit was used to isolate CD4+ T cells once the cultures had run for nine to eleven days. As cell number allowed, CD4+ T cells from unexposed donors were tested for reactivity to SARS-CoV-2 S and N and to four common cold coronavirus spike pools. Two million PBMCs per well were cultured in IMDM with roughly 5% human AB serum and about 9.7 IU/ml IL-2. Half of the culture medium was replaced with fresh IL-2-containing medium on days 3 and 7. Each peptide culture condition was generally run in triplicate replicate wells. The leukapheresis product for the unexposed donors was obtained through commercial purchase. Ficoll-Paque PLUS gradient centrifugation was used to isolate PBMCs from leukapheresis product or whole blood. The PBMCs went either fresh into the expansion assay or into cryopreservation at -140 degrees C. The QIAamp Micro DNA Kit was used to extract genomic DNA from the CD4+ T cells.

Library construction relied on the immunoSEQ multiplex PCR assay. In the authors' own workflow: During preprocessing, nonproductive sequences were removed, as were CDR3s that did not start with C, did not end with F or W, or were shorter than 7 amino acids. The MANAFEST web app was used to call antigen-specific clonotypes on the basis of expansion compared with the reference and with other culture wells. A clone counted as positive if significantly expanded in 2 of 3 replicate wells versus the reference culture at FDR below 0.05. A further requirement for positive clones was significant expansion compared with all other tandem wells, along with an odds ratio above 5. CDR3 homology was measured as pairwise Levenshtein distance, computed with the stringdist R package after trimming three terminal residues from each end. TCRdb stores this immuneACCESS table with in-frame sequences only. Part of the clones is absent; in the studies checked, under half of the shortfall reflects unresolved V genes, and no reason is known for the rest. That table furnishes V, J and clone size, whereas the DNA furnished D and trimming. The sample table holds about 21,000 clones, of which roughly 80% were seen once. The ten largest clones add up to 15% to 20% of the sample.

Points on this clone: The antigen this receptor binds is unknown. Base qualities are missing; no much larger clone stands one base away.

This chain joins TRBV5-1 to TRBJ2-7; 9 bases in the middle match TRBD1. The clonotype comes from a human donor in good health. The sample taken for sequencing was CD4+ T cells from PBMCs, cultured in vitro. The sequence in DNA is TGCGCCAGCAGCCTTCTTGGGGACAGGGATTGGGAGCAGTACTTC. This translates into CASSLLGDRDWEQYF.